A selection of T cell receptor beta chains follows, all from one sample in a study of blood T cell repertoires in COVID-19. Generated by immunoSEQ multiplex PCR, the TCRdb table keeps only in-frame clones and is missing some. The profile shows about 58,000 clones, around 85% of them singletons. Sequencing input: peripheral blood. These receptors all come from a man aged 35 to 55 with active COVID-19. Both conserved end residues are part of each CDR3. A D gene is named only where the DNA matches it firmly. Clone size, where shown, is once, few, many, or a class for clones that have expanded.

D gene	J gene	clone size	V gene	CDR3 DNA	CDR3 protein
-	TRBJ1-1	once	TRBV6-5	TGTGCCAGCAAAACAGACAGGCACACTGAAGCTTTCTTT	CASKTDRHTEAFF
TRBD2	TRBJ2-7	-	TRBV27	TGTGCCAGCAGTCTCCTAGCGGGGCCCTCCTACGAGCAGTACTTC	CASSLLAGPSYEQYF
TRBD2	TRBJ2-5	few	TRBV19	TGTGCCAGTAGTATAGATGGGGGGGGTCTAGCGGCCGCCCAAGAGACCCAGTACTTC	CASSIDGGGLAAAQETQYF
TRBD1	TRBJ2-1	-	TRBV28	TGTGCCAGCAGTTCCGGGACAGGGTTAAACAATGAGCAGTTCTTC	CASSSGTGLNNEQFF
TRBD2	TRBJ2-3	once	TRBV16	TGTGCCAGCAGCCAATCCAATGGGGCGGGAGTCGGAGATACGCAGTATTTT	CASSQSNGAGVGDTQYF
-	TRBJ1-1	-	TRBV19	TGTGCCAGTAGTATCACCGGACAGAACACTGAAGCTTTCTTT	CASSITGQNTEAFF
TRBD2	TRBJ2-1	-	TRBV28	TGTGCCAGCAGTCTAGGACTAGCGAGCAGCAATGAGCAGTTCTTC	CASSLGLASSNEQFF
TRBD2	TRBJ2-3	-	TRBV4-1	TGCGCCAGCAGCCAAGAGAGACTAGCGGGAGGGGCGGGTACGCAGTATTTT	CASSQERLAGGAGTQYF
-	TRBJ1-2	-	TRBV7-2	TGTGCCCTCGCCCAGGGTTCTAACTATGGCTACACCTTC	CALAQGSNYGYTF
-	TRBJ1-1	-	TRBV5-1	TGCGCCAGCAGCTTCCCCGACAGGCAGAACACTGAAGCTTTCTTT	CASSFPDRQNTEAFF
-	TRBJ2-1	-	TRBV7-3	TGTGCCAGCAGCTTAATGCCGGGAGAGGGTAATGAGCAGTTCTTC	CASSLMPGEGNEQFF
TRBD2	TRBJ2-7	-	TRBV7-2	TGTGCCAGCAGCCCCAGGACTAGTGGGTACTACGAGCAGTACTTC	CASSPRTSGYYEQYF
-	TRBJ2-5	-	TRBV7-9	TGTGCCAGCTCTGAGGTGGAGACCCAGTACTTC	CASSEVETQYF
-	TRBJ1-6	-	TRBV28	TGTGCCAGCAGTTTAATGTCAGAAATAAATTCACCCCTCCACTTT	CASSLMSEINSPLHF
TRBD2	TRBJ2-5	-	TRBV2	TGTGCCAGCAGTTTTAGCGGGAGTGAAGAGACCCAGTACTTC	CASSFSGSEETQYF
TRBD1	TRBJ1-2	-	TRBV19	TGTGCCAGTTACAGACGGGACAGAGACTACTATGGCTACACCTTC	CASYRRDRDYYGYTF
TRBD1	TRBJ1-1	-	TRBV28	TGTGCCAGCAGTCCCCTCGCCCGGGACAGGGTGGACACTGAAGCTTTCTTT	CASSPLARDRVDTEAFF